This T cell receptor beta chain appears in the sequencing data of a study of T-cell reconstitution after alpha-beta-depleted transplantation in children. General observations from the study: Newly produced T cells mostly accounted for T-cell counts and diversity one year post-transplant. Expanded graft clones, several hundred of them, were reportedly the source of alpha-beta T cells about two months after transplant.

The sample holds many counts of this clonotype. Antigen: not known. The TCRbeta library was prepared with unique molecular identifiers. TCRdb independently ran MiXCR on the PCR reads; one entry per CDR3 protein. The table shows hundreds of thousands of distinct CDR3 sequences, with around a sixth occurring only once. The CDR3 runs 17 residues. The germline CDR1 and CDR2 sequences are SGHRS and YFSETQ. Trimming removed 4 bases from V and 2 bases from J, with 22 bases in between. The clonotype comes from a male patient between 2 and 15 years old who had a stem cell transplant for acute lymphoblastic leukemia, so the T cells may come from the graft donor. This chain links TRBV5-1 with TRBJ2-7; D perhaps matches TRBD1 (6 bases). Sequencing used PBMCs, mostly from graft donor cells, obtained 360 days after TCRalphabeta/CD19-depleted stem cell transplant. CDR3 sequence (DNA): TGCGCCAGCAGCGGTCGTAAAACAGGGTCTTTTCCCTACGAGCAGTACTTC. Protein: CASSGRKTGSFPYEQYF.